The 32 T cell receptor beta chains below come from one sample, sequenced in a study of breast tumors, draining lymph nodes, adjacent tissues (dated by TCRdb to 2016 to 2018). Library creation used multiplex PCR. Sequencing instrument: Illumina HiSeq 2000. The public reads were run again by TCRdb, first through fastp at Q25 and then through MiXCR, and only productive beta chains were kept. Each CDR3 protein gets just one entry, which takes the most common genes and DNA from the rows behind it. Recorded for this sample are about 300,000 distinct CDR3 sequences; around 30% of them occurred a single time. Of the sample, more than 0.95% falls within the top ten clones. The lymph node samples were taken from the axillary draining lymph nodes of breast cancer patients. The specimen sequenced was axillary lymph node tissue. These receptors all stem from a female donor with breast cancer. Some clones in this sample may be carry-over from other donors' samples.

The J gene is TRBJ2-2, the V gene TRBV11-2; 8 nucleotides agree with TRBD2. Per germline, CDR1 SGHAT and CDR2 FQNNGV. The J segment lost 1 base and the V segment lost 2 bases, leaving 6 bases of the junction unmatched. The CDR3 extends over 17 amino acids. The CDR3 sequence is CASSLPNAGGNTGELFF. The CDR3 DNA sequence: TGTGCCAGCAGCTTACCCAATGCGGGAGGGAACACCGGGGAGCTGTTTTTT.

This clonotype was observed at least ten times. The V call is TRBV11-2, the J call TRBJ2-3; 7 positions match TRBD2. V gave up 1 base and J gave up 6 bases; unmatched junction bases: 10. CDR1 and CDR2 from the germline V gene are SGHAT and FQNNGV. CDR3 length: 16 amino acids. This chain's CDR3 is CASSLAAGDPADTQYF. In DNA form, the CDR3 reads TGTGCCAGCAGCTTAGCGGCGGGAGATCCGGCGGATACGCAGTATTTT.

This chain joins TRBV6-5 and TRBJ2-1, with 10 bases aligning to TRBD2. The junction had 7 bases not matched to a gene; V was cut back by 8 bases and J by 9 bases. Germline CDR1 reads MNHEY; CDR2 reads SVGAGI. The CDR3 covers 13 residues. The CDR3 DNA follows: TGTGCCAGCGTAAGAGCGGGAGGGCTTGAGCAGTTCTTC. Protein product: CASVRAGGLEQFF.

This clonotype appeared many times. V and J are TRBV7-6 and TRBJ1-4, with 9 bases identical to TRBD1. J gave up 8 bases and V 2 bases, and 6 bases lay outside the gene matches. The CDR3 is 15 residues long. In germline, CDR1 is SGHVS, CDR2 FNYEAQ. The CDR3 sequence: CASSLLSTGGEKLFF. The CDR3 DNA follows: TGTGCCAGCAGCTTACTGAGTACAGGGGGCGAAAAACTGTTTTTT. The full variable domain, completed using reference TRBV7-6 and TRBJ1-4, is GAGVSQSPRYKVTKRGQDVALRCDPISGHVSLYWYRQALGQGPEFLTYFNYEAQQDKSGLPNDRFSAERPEGSISTLTIQRTEQRDSAMYRCASSLLSTGGEKLFFGSGTQLSVL.

At least ten counts were recorded for this clonotype. The chain carries TRBV6-5 and TRBJ1-3; D not certain. The length of the CDR3 is 14 residues. From germline, CDR1 is MNHEY and CDR2 SVGAGI. V shed 5 bases and J shed 0 bases, with 8 bases lying between them. The CDR3 protein is CASSGGFSGNTIYF. In DNA form, the CDR3 reads TGTGCCAGCAGTGGCGGTTTCTCTGGAAACACCATATATTTT.

This clonotype was picked up many times. The chain links TRBV6-6 to TRBJ2-3; 8 bases are shared with TRBD2. CDR1 and CDR2 (germline): MNHNY, SVGAGI (reference sequence). J was trimmed by 14 bases and V by 4 bases; bases with no gene match: 17. The CDR3 consists of 15 residues. This CDR3 reads CASSSIGTRTTRGYF. The CDR3 DNA reads TGTGCCAGCAGTTCGATCGGGACTAGGACAACTCGGGGGTATTTT.

Of note for this clonotype: A single base separates this from a much larger clone, so it may be a read error. This chain joins TRBV30 and TRBJ2-7, with D unresolved. The CDR3 is made up of 11 amino acids. From germline, CDR1 is GTSNPN and CDR2 SVGIG (reference sequence). As DNA, the CDR3 is TGTACCTGGAGTAAGAACTACGAGCAGTACTTC. This translates into CTWSKNYEQYF.

As regards this clonotype: An end of the junction does not agree with germline; a read error may underlie this. The chain combines TRBV10-3 with TRBJ2-4, with D hard to call. Germline-derived CDR1 and CDR2 are ENHRY and SYGVKD. The CDR3 consists of 14 residues. The CDR3 reads CASSEVIAKNIQYF. CDR3 DNA: TGTGCCAGCAGTGAAGTCATAGCCAAAAACATTCAGTACTTC.

This clonotype was seen ten or more times. The chain combines TRBV24-1 with TRBJ2-1; 9 bases are shared with TRBD2. V dropped 7 bases and J dropped 2; count of bases not matched to a gene: 5. CDR1 and CDR2 (germline): KGHDR, SFDVKD. The CDR3 runs 15 residues. As DNA, the CDR3 is TGTGCCACCAGCAAAGCGGGAGGAGCCTACAATGAGCAGTTCTTC. This translates into CATSKAGGAYNEQFF.

Comment on this clonotype: A much larger clone differs by one base, so this may be a read error. The chain employs TRBV30 and TRBJ2-2, with D tentatively TRBD2 (5 bases). The CDR3 runs to 13 residues. The V gene's germline CDR1 is GTSNPN and CDR2 SVGIG (reference sequence). CDR3 coding DNA: TGTGCCTGGAGTTTGGGTTACACCGGGGAGCTGTCTTTT. Residues: CAWSLGYTGELSF.

As for this clonotype: The junction departs from the called germline gene at one end, perhaps through a read error. The chain links TRBV6-5 to TRBJ2-7, with D uncertain. The germline V gene has CDR1 MNHEY and CDR2 SVGAGI. The CDR3 has 15 residues. The CDR3 here is CASSHSDITSYEQYF. DNA of the CDR3: TGTGCCAGCAGTCACTCGGATATCACGTCCTACGAGCAGTACTTC.

This chain links TRBV7-9 with TRBJ2-5; tentatively, D is TRBD2 (6 bases). The CDR3 extends over 17 amino acids. The V and J ends lost 9 bases and 4 bases respectively, with 27 bases between them. From germline, CDR1 is SEHNR and CDR2 FQNEAQ (reference sequence). CDR3 nucleotide sequence: TGTGCCAGTAGTATAGAGCACAGGATTGGGGGGTTAGAGACCCAGTACTTC. Encoded protein: CASSIEHRIGGLETQYF.

The chain combines TRBV24-1 with TRBJ2-7; D perhaps matches TRBD2 (6 bases). Germline lookup yields CDR1 KGHDR and CDR2 SFDVKD. The CDR3 has 15 residues. Trimming left V 3 bases short and J 8 bases short, with 19 bases between. For the CDR3, the DNA is TGTGCCACCAGTGATGGGACGGGGGACCTGGGCAAGCAGTACTTC. Amino acids: CATSDGTGDLGKQYF.

On this clonotype: A junction boundary mismatches the germline segment, possibly from a read error. CDR3 sequence: CASSSTGGRSGNTTYF. CDR3 nucleotide sequence: TGTGCCAGCAGCTCGACAGGGGGCAGGTCTGGAAACACCACATATTTT. The V and J genes are TRBV12-3 or TRBV12-4 and TRBJ1-3; 10 positions match TRBD1. This CDR3 is 16 amino acids long.

This clonotype was seen at least ten times. The rearrangement links TRBV29-1 to TRBJ2-1; the match to TRBD1 covers 8 bases. CDR3 length: 14 amino acids. The germline V gene has CDR1 SQVTM and CDR2 ANQGSEA. Losses at the gene ends were 1 base for V and 8 bases for J; bases not matched to a gene: 7. In DNA, the CDR3 is TGCAGCGTTGAAGGGACAGGGATAATGGATGAGCAGTTCTTC. The encoded protein is CSVEGTGIMDEQFF.

This clonotype has at least ten counts. The V gene is TRBV11-3, the J gene TRBJ2-5, with TRBD1 matching over 8 bases. After removal of 5 bases from V and 1 base from J, the junction contained 6 bases not matched to a gene. The CDR3 has 15 residues. CDR1 is SGHNT, CDR2 YENEEA, per germline. The CDR3, as DNA: TGTGCCAGCAGCATACCCAGGGGGCTCCAAGAGACCCAGTACTTC. Translation: CASSIPRGLQETQYF.

The V call is TRBV15, the J call TRBJ2-1, with 10 bases that match TRBD2. CDR3 length equals 14 residues. Germline V gives CDR1 LNHNV, CDR2 YYDKDF (reference sequence). The V gene end was trimmed by 5 bases and the J gene end by 6 bases; junction bases not matched to a gene: 4. CDR3 in amino acids: CATSQRLAGNEQFF. The CDR3 DNA reads as TGTGCCACCAGCCAGAGACTAGCGGGCAATGAGCAGTTCTTC.

About this clonotype itself: With a much larger clone just one base away, this may be a read error. Here the CDR3 omits its conserved ending phenylalanine or tryptophan, so a read error is the likely source. The chain is built from TRBV9 and TRBJ2-1; the D is unclear. Trimming cost V 1 base and J 8 bases, with 10 bases left between them. Germline loops: CDR1 SGDLS, CDR2 YYNGEE. The CDR3 extends over 13 amino acids. Here the CDR3 DNA reads TGTGCCAGCAGCGTAAACGGGTTGCATGAGCAGTTCTCC. It yields the protein CASSVNGLHEQFS.

This clonotype was detected ten times or more. The gene calls are TRBV2 and TRBJ2-4; no definite D call. V lost 7 bases to trimming and J lost 7 bases, with 11 bases between them. Per the germline V gene, CDR1 is SNHLY and CDR2 is FYNNEI. The CDR3 length is 12 residues. CDR3 protein: CASKAGSNIQYF. For the CDR3, the DNA is TGTGCCAGCAAAGCAGGATCTAACATTCAGTACTTC.

The gene calls are TRBV10-1 and TRBJ2-6, with 8 bases matching TRBD1. CDR3 size: 15 residues. V lost 5 bases and J lost 4; bases outside the gene matches: 4. The germline V gene has CDR1 WNHNN and CDR2 SYGVQD (reference sequence). The CDR3 sequence: CASSRTGYGANVLTF. CDR3 coding DNA: TGCGCCAGCAGTAGGACAGGGTACGGGGCCAACGTCCTGACTTTC.

The chain joins TRBV16 to TRBJ2-7; TRBD1 aligns across 9 bases. This CDR3 region has 18 residues. Germline assignment: CDR1 KGHSY and CDR2 FQNENV. V shed 3 bases, J shed 0 bases, and the junction held 12 bases outside the gene matches. DNA for the CDR3: TGTGCCAGCAGCCACAGGGAGGCCGGGACAGGGAACTCCTACGAGCAGTACTTC. Its translation is CASSHREAGTGNSYEQYF. The full variable domain, with the rest looked up from reference TRBV16 and TRBJ2-7, is GEEVAQTPKHLVRGEGQKAKLYCAPIKGHSYVFWYQQVLKNEFKFLISFQNENVFDETGMPKERFSAKCLPNSPCSLEIQATKLEDSAVYFCASSHREAGTGNSYEQYFGPGTRLTVT.

This clonotype occurred many times. The chain combines TRBV25-1 with TRBJ2-5; D gene ambiguous. CDR1 and CDR2 from the germline V gene are MGHDK and SYGVNS. This CDR3 is built from 15 residues. Trimming left V 3 bases short and J 1 base short, with 12 bases between. This chain's CDR3 is CASSDSEALQETQYF. In DNA, the CDR3 is TGTGCCAGCAGTGATTCAGAGGCCCTCCAAGAGACCCAGTACTTC. The full variable domain, with the rest looked up from reference TRBV25-1 and TRBJ2-5, is EADIYQTPRYLVIGTGKKITLECSQTMGHDKMYWYQQDPGMELHLIHYSYGVNSTEKGDLSSESTVSRIRTEHFPLTLESARPSHTSQYLCASSDSEALQETQYFGPGTRLLVL.

J is TRBJ1-4 and V is TRBV19; D call uncertain. Between the trimmed V and J ends, which lost 10 bases and 8 bases, there was a span of 17 bases. The germline V gene has CDR1 LNHDA and CDR2 SQIVND (reference sequence). CDR3 size: 13 residues. CDR3 sequence (DNA): TGTGCCACCTCCTTAGCGGGAGTGGAAAAACTGTTTTTT. This codes for CATSLAGVEKLFF.

The CDR3: CASSKRTSGTPGDPQYF. The CDR3 nucleotides read TGTGCCAGCAGCAAACGGACTAGCGGGACTCCGGGGGATCCGCAGTATTTT. This chain joins TRBV7-2 and TRBJ2-3, with 12 bases matching TRBD2. The germline V gene has CDR1 SGHTA and CDR2 FQGNSA. There are 17 residues in the CDR3. The junction had 16 bases not matched to a gene; V was cut back by 5 bases and J by 10 bases.

The chain recombines TRBV10-1 with TRBJ2-1; 11 nucleotides line up with TRBD2. The CDR3 length is 17 residues. V shed 4 bases and J 3 bases; nucleotides not matched to a gene: 8. Germline V gives CDR1 WNHNN, CDR2 SYGVQD (reference sequence). This chain's CDR3 is CASSVGFGTSGYNEQFF. As DNA, the CDR3 is TGCGCCAGCAGTGTGGGATTCGGGACTAGCGGCTACAATGAGCAGTTCTTC.

Comment on this clonotype: This could be a read error, since a much larger clone is one nucleotide away. The genes are TRBV9 and TRBJ1-3, with 7 bases identical to TRBD1. The CDR3 runs to 15 residues. Germline V gene data show CDR1 as SGDLS and CDR2 as YYNGEE. V lost 4 bases, J lost 3 bases, and 7 bases stayed unmatched. CDR3 amino acids: CASSPRQGLGNTIYF. CDR3 coding DNA: TGTGCCAGCAGCCCTCGACAGGGCCTTGGAAACACCATATATTTT.

This clonotype was observed a single time. The chain is built from TRBV29-1 and TRBJ1-2; D remains ambiguous. The CDR3 spans 12 residues. In germline, CDR1 is SQVTM, CDR2 ANQGSEA. The V and J ends lost 4 bases and 8 bases respectively, with 14 bases between them. The CDR3, as DNA: TGCAGCGTTGCGCCACTGGGGAAGGGCTACACCTTC. It codes for CSVAPLGKGYTF. Looking up the rest from reference TRBV29-1 and TRBJ1-2 gives the full variable domain: SAVISQKPSRDICQRGTSLTIQCQVDSQVTMMFWYRQQPGQSLTLIATANQGSEATYESGFVIDKFPISRPNLTFSTLTVSNMSPEDSSIYLCSVAPLGKGYTFGSGTRLTVV.

This chain connects TRBV5-1 to TRBJ1-2; 8 positions match TRBD1. V dropped 3 bases and J dropped 6; count of bases not matched to a gene: 16. Germline V gives CDR1 SGHRS, CDR2 YFSETQ. The CDR3 contains 17 residues. The CDR3 nucleotides read TGCGCCAGCAGCTCCAGGGCGGGACAGGAGGCATTGAATGGCTACACCTTC. This codes for CASSSRAGQEALNGYTF.

The V gene is TRBV27, the J gene TRBJ1-2; 8 bases line up with TRBD1. The CDR3 has 15 residues. Germline V gene lookup returns CDR1 MNHEY and CDR2 SMNVEV (reference sequence). The junction had 11 bases not matched to a gene; V was cut back by 5 bases and J by 6 bases. The CDR3 loop reads CASSLTPGQGDGYTF. CDR3 nucleotides: TGTGCCAGCAGTCTAACCCCCGGACAGGGCGATGGCTACACCTTC.

This chain links TRBV12-3 or TRBV12-4 with TRBJ2-1, with TRBD2 matching over 14 bases. V lost 5 bases, J lost 3 bases, and 9 bases stayed unmatched. The CDR3 totals 18 residues. In nucleotides, the CDR3 is TGTGCCAGCAGTCCGCTGGGACTAGCGGGAGTCCTCTACAATGAGCAGTTCTTC. It codes for CASSPLGLAGVLYNEQFF.

This clonotype was seen ten or more times. DNA of the CDR3: TGTGCCAGCAGCTTAGCGGAAAATAATGAAAAACTGTTTTTT. This gives the protein CASSLAENNEKLFF. The genes are TRBV7-2 and TRBJ1-4; D is unclear. The CDR3 length is 14 residues. V shed 0 bases and J shed 4 bases, with 6 bases lying between them. Per the germline V gene, CDR1 is SGHTA and CDR2 is FQGNSA.

This clonotype was seen only once. This may stem from a read error, because a much larger clone lies one nucleotide away. The J gene is TRBJ2-7, the V gene TRBV12-3 or TRBV12-4; D remains unclear. The CDR3 is made up of 14 amino acids. The DNA for the CDR3 is TGTACCAGCAGTGACAAGCCCTCTTCCTACGAGCGGTACTTC. Translation gives CTSSDKPSSYERYF.